Sequencing of this TCR beta chain was carried out in a study of graft-versus-host responses after intestinal transplantation. General observations from the study: Association was observed between peak circulating GvH clone levels and early post-transplant HvG declines.

As to this clone: Its target is not known.

Produced via immunoSEQ multiplex PCR; TCRdb's table is partial and in-frame only. The table has around 99,000 clones, about 93% seen once; the top ten hold 1.5% to 2.5%. This clonotype originated in a human donor who received an intestinal transplant. The specimen comprised unstimulated CD8+ T cells sorted from spleen or lymph node cells, sampled before intestinal transplant.

CDR3 DNA sequence: TGTGCCAGCAGTTATCGGACAGGGCGCAATGAGCAGTTCTTC. Protein product: CASSYRTGRNEQFF. V is TRBV27 and J is TRBJ2-1; 8 positions match TRBD1. The CDR3 is 14 amino acids. The V gene's germline CDR1 is MNHEY and CDR2 SMNVEV (reference sequence). The J segment lost 6 bases and the V segment lost 4 bases, leaving 5 bases of the junction unmatched.